This T cell receptor (beta chain) stems from a study of response to subunit inactivated influenza vaccine. A word on this clonotype: The antigen remains undetermined.

Study-wide results and caveats: Authors suggested seasonal influenza vaccinations each recruit few new T cells.

TCRdb re-derived calls from the RT-PCR reads in MiXCR, one entry per CDR3 protein. The sample lists fewer than 250,000 distinct CDR3 sequences; around 15% were seen once. The specimen was CD8+ T cells sorted from PBMCs, collected roughly 5 days after vaccination. The source is a man in his forties or fifties who received an inactivated influenza vaccine.

The DNA for the CDR3 is TGTGCCAGCAGCTCACGACGGACAGGGAGGACTGAAGCTTTCTTT. Amino acid sequence: CASSSRRTGRTEAFF. The V call is TRBV21-1, the J call TRBJ1-1; the table's D call of TRBD1 was not tested on the DNA. TRBV21-1 constitutes a pseudogene. This CDR3 is built from 15 residues.